The 23 T cell receptor beta chains below come from one sample, sequenced in a study of blood T cell repertoires in COVID-19. Using immunoSEQ multiplex PCR, the repertoire was profiled, and TCRdb retains in-frame clones only, with some absent. Of over 250,000 clones in the sample, 88% are singletons; the top ten hold about 1%. Sequences were obtained from PBMCs or T cells enriched from blood (not recorded which). Receptor source: a woman in her twenties or thirties who had recovered from COVID-19.

The rearrangement joins TRBV5-1 to TRBJ2-1; 10 nucleotides line up with TRBD2. J gave up 2 bases and V 1 base, and 6 bases lay outside the gene matches. The CDR3 spans 17 residues. Germline CDR1 reads SGHRS; CDR2 reads YFSETQ. Here the CDR3 DNA reads TGCGCCAGCAGCTTGTACCTAGCGGGGGCACCCTACAATGAGCAGTTCTTC. It translates to CASSLYLAGAPYNEQFF.

The chain links TRBV29-1 to TRBJ2-7; D perhaps matches TRBD2 (5 bases). Germline assignment: CDR1 SQVTM and CDR2 ANQGSEA. There are 13 residues in the CDR3. V lost 3 bases and J lost 0, with 9 bases in between. The CDR3 DNA reads TGCAGCGTTGAGGCTGGGAGCTCCTACGAGCAGTACTTC. It translates to CSVEAGSSYEQYF.

This chain joins TRBV28 and TRBJ1-6; unclear D gene. The germline V and J ends were trimmed by 2 bases and 4 bases, with 12 bases remaining between them. The CDR3 spans 16 residues. Germline CDR1 and CDR2: MDHEN and SYDVKM. CDR3 in amino acids: CASSLRSIPYNSPLHF. DNA for the CDR3: TGTGCCAGCAGTTTACGCAGTATCCCTTATAATTCACCCCTCCACTTT.

Only a few counts were recorded for this clone. The chain is built from TRBV27 and TRBJ2-3, with 10 bases that match TRBD2. J gave up 10 bases and V 7 bases, and 11 bases lay outside the gene matches. The CDR3 has 14 amino acids. From germline, CDR1 is MNHEY and CDR2 SMNVEV (reference sequence). CDR3 nucleotides: TGTGCCAGCAACCTCGAGCGGGGGGGCAACCCGCAGTATTTT. This translates into CASNLERGGNPQYF.

The chain is built from TRBV11-2 and TRBJ1-2, with D possibly TRBD1 on 6 matching bases. This CDR3 spans 14 amino acids. V dropped 5 bases and J dropped 2 bases, with 12 bases sitting between them. The germline V gene encodes CDR1 SGHAT and CDR2 FQNNGV. The CDR3 is CASSRGGKNYGYTF. The DNA for the CDR3 is TGTGCCAGCAGCCGGGGGGGCAAGAACTATGGCTACACCTTC.

The V gene is TRBV18, the J gene TRBJ1-3; 9 positions match TRBD1. J gave up 0 bases and V 1 base, and 19 bases lay outside the gene matches. Germline values: CDR1 KGHSH, CDR2 LQKENI. The CDR3 covers 22 residues. CDR3 sequence (DNA): TGTGCCAGCTCACCACTTCCCACCGGGACAGGGAAAGGCTTGAGCTCTGGAAACACCATATATTTT. As protein: CASSPLPTGTGKGLSSGNTIYF. The full variable domain, rest sourced from reference TRBV18 and TRBJ1-3, is NAGVMQNPRHLVRRRGQEARLRCSPMKGHSHVYWYRQLPEEGLKFMVYLQKENIIDESGMPKERFSAEFPKEGPSILRIQQVVRGDSAAYFCASSPLPTGTGKGLSSGNTIYFGEGSWLTVV.

The genes are TRBV10-3 and TRBJ2-7; 8 bases map to TRBD1. The CDR3 has 13 residues. In germline, CDR1 is ENHRY, CDR2 SYGVKD. V trimming: 7 bases; J trimming: 4 bases; junction bases outside the gene matches: 6. CDR3 amino acids: CAIKEQGVYEQYF. The CDR3 DNA follows: TGTGCCATCAAAGAACAGGGGGTATACGAGCAGTACTTC.

This chain connects TRBV27 to TRBJ2-1; D gene uncertain. There are 13 residues in the CDR3. The V end lost 4 bases, the J end lost 2 bases, and 6 bases lay between the germline ends. CDR1 MNHEY and CDR2 SMNVEV come from the germline V gene (reference sequence). CDR3 DNA sequence: TGTGCCAGCAGTTCTTTCGCCTACAATGAGCAGTTCTTC. Encoded protein: CASSSFAYNEQFF.

The chain links TRBV6-6 to TRBJ2-7; D may be TRBD1 (6 bases). Germline-derived CDR1 and CDR2 are MNHNY and SVGAGI (reference sequence). Trimming removed 0 bases at V and 0 bases at J, with 9 bases between. This CDR3 region has 15 residues. CDR3 sequence: CASSYSNRDSYEQYF. The CDR3, as DNA: TGTGCCAGCAGTTACTCGAACAGGGACTCCTACGAGCAGTACTTC.

The V call is TRBV30, the J call TRBJ2-2; weak D call: TRBD2 (5 bases). CDR1 is GTSNPN and CDR2 is SVGIG in the germline V gene (reference sequence). This CDR3 spans 13 amino acids. The V end was cut by 3 bases, the J end by 5 bases, with 10 bases between. The CDR3 protein is CAWSSRETGELFF. CDR3 sequence (DNA): TGTGCCTGGAGCTCAAGGGAGACCGGGGAGCTGTTTTTT.

The chain joins TRBV11-2 to TRBJ2-7; D is possibly TRBD1 (6 bases). Between the trimmed V and J ends, which lost 3 bases and 5 bases, there was a span of 14 bases. The CDR3 covers 14 residues. Germline CDR1 is SGHAT and CDR2 is FQNNGV. The CDR3 protein is CASSFQQGRNEQYF. CDR3 nucleotide sequence: TGTGCCAGCAGCTTCCAACAGGGCCGGAACGAGCAGTACTTC.

This clone was picked up one time. The rearrangement uses TRBV29-1 and TRBJ1-2; maybe TRBD1 (6 bases). The CDR3 is 13 residues long. V was shortened by 7 bases and J by 4 bases, with 16 bases between the two germline ends. Germline V gene lookup returns CDR1 SQVTM and CDR2 ANQGSEA. The CDR3 DNA follows: TGCAGCGCTCTGGACGGACAGTTCTATGGCTACACCTTC. This translates into CSALDGQFYGYTF.

This chain uses TRBV27 with TRBJ2-7; TRBD1 might be the D (5 bases). Germline V gene data show CDR1 as MNHEY and CDR2 as SMNVEV (reference sequence). Between the trimmed V and J ends, which lost 3 bases and 2 bases, there was a span of 14 bases. This CDR3 is 15 amino acids long. The CDR3 DNA follows: TGTGCCAGCAGTTTTTTTGGTAGGGGAACCTACGAGCAGTACTTC. It specifies CASSFFGRGTYEQYF.

The chain employs TRBV5-4 and TRBJ2-7; 8 bases match TRBD2. Trimming removed 10 bases from V and 4 bases from J; junction bases left unmatched: 19. The germline gives CDR1 SGHNT, CDR2 YYREEE (reference sequence). The CDR3 loop spans 16 amino acids. CDR3 in DNA: TGTGCCTACAGCTTATCTTTGGCGGGGGGTCAGTACGAGCAGTACTTC. The encoded protein is CAYSLSLAGGQYEQYF.

This clone appeared a single time. The chain uses TRBV4-3 and TRBJ1-2; 8 nucleotides align to TRBD1. CDR1 and CDR2 from the germline V gene are LGHNA and YSLEER. The CDR3 loop spans 14 amino acids. Germline trimming cut 4 bases from V and 8 bases from J; bases unmatched to any gene: 9. For the CDR3, the DNA is TGCGCCAGCAGCCTAGGACAGGGAACCTTGGGCTACACCTTC. Its protein product is CASSLGQGTLGYTF.

This rearrangement joins TRBV3-1 (or the pseudogene TRBV3-2) to TRBJ2-5, with 10 bases matching TRBD2. From germline, CDR1 is LGHDT and CDR2 YNNKEL (reference sequence). V lost 4 bases, J lost 3 bases, and 11 bases stayed unmatched. This CDR3 spans 17 amino acids. CDR3: CASSLKRGGFLEETQYF. CDR3 DNA: TGTGCCAGCAGCCTTAAGCGGGGGGGCTTTCTAGAAGAGACCCAGTACTTC.

The chain links TRBV9 to TRBJ2-7, with TRBD1 matching over 10 bases. J lost 2 bases, V lost 0 bases, and 2 bases had no gene match. The germline V gene has CDR1 SGDLS and CDR2 YYNGEE. There are 15 residues in the CDR3. The CDR3 region is CASSVAGTGAYEQYF. Written as DNA, the CDR3 is TGTGCCAGCAGCGTAGCAGGGACAGGGGCCTACGAGCAGTACTTC.

CDR3 sequence: CASSQVAGGPSDTQYF. The CDR3, as DNA: TGTGCCAGCAGCCAAGTAGCGGGAGGCCCAAGTGATACGCAGTATTTT. The gene calls are TRBV3-1 (or the pseudogene TRBV3-2) and TRBJ2-3, with 10 bases identical to TRBD2. Germline V gives CDR1 LGHDT, CDR2 YNNKEL (reference sequence). The CDR3 runs 16 residues. V dropped 1 base and J dropped 6; count of bases not matched to a gene: 7.

This chain uses TRBV9 with TRBJ2-2, with 12 bases fitting TRBD2. The V segment lost 0 bases and the J segment 5 bases; nucleotides outside the gene matches: 5. In germline, CDR1 is SGDLS, CDR2 YYNGEE. CDR3 length equals 17 residues. This CDR3 is CASSVELGTSGTGELFF. In nucleotides, the CDR3 is TGTGCCAGCAGCGTAGAGCTAGGGACTAGCGGGACCGGGGAGCTGTTTTTT.

The CDR3 DNA reads as TGTGCCAGCAGCGGCGACCGGGACACGGCTAATGAAAAACTGTTTTTT. Protein: CASSGDRDTANEKLFF. This chain joins TRBV9 and TRBJ1-4; possibly TRBD1 for D (6 bases). CDR1 is SGDLS, CDR2 YYNGEE, per germline. V was pared by 3 bases and J by 3 bases, with 15 bases between. There are 16 residues in the CDR3.

The V call is TRBV11-3, the J call TRBJ2-7; D might be TRBD2 (5 bases). V was clipped by 5 bases and J by 6 bases, with 23 bases between them. Germline V lookup: CDR1 SGHNT, CDR2 YENEEA. CDR3 length equals 16 residues. In DNA form, the CDR3 reads TGTGCCAGCAGCACGTCGGCCTACGGGGTTCGCGGCGAGCAGTACTTC. This encodes CASSTSAYGVRGEQYF.

The rearrangement joins TRBV7-9 to TRBJ1-1, with TRBD1 identical over 7 bases. Germline lookup yields CDR1 SEHNR and CDR2 FQNEAQ (reference sequence). V shed 8 bases and J 8 bases; nucleotides not matched to a gene: 17. This CDR3 is built from 15 residues. The CDR3: CASWWSGGSKMEAFF. The CDR3 DNA sequence: TGTGCCAGCTGGTGGTCAGGGGGGTCGAAGATGGAAGCTTTCTTT.

The CDR3 coding sequence is TGCGCCAGCAGCTTGATAGGACAGGTGTACAATGAGCAGTTCTTC. This sequence encodes CASSLIGQVYNEQFF. The chain recombines TRBV5-1 with TRBJ2-1; TRBD1 agrees at 7 bases. CDR3 length: 15 residues. V shed 1 base, J shed 4 bases, and the junction held 5 bases outside the gene matches. Germline V gene sequence: CDR1 SGHRS, CDR2 YFSETQ.